This passage covers 24 T cell receptor beta chains from one sample sequenced in a study of T cells in localized non-small cell lung cancer. The data were produced by immunoSEQ multiplex PCR, yet TCRdb's version contains in-frame clones alone and is incomplete. The table has roughly 30,000 clones, 85% to 95% seen once. This specimen consisted of peripheral blood, obtained before any cancer treatment. These receptors came from a woman aged 40 to 75 with stage I lung adenocarcinoma.

The chain uses TRBV6-5 and TRBJ1-2; TRBD1 agrees at 8 bases. The CDR3 loop spans 16 amino acids. The germline CDR1 and CDR2 sequences are MNHEY and SVGAGI. V dropped 0 bases and J dropped 1; count of bases not matched to a gene: 4. CDR3 residues: CASSYSWTGLNYGYTF. The CDR3 DNA reads TGTGCCAGCAGTTACTCGTGGACAGGGCTTAACTATGGCTACACCTTC.

V is TRBV9 and J is TRBJ2-1; 9 bases map to TRBD1. This CDR3 spans 16 amino acids. Unmatched junction bases numbered 9, after V lost 4 bases and J lost 4 bases. In germline, CDR1 is SGDLS, CDR2 YYNGEE. The CDR3 DNA is TGTGCCAGCAGCCCCTCGGGACAGGGAGGGTACAATGAGCAGTTCTTC. Protein: CASSPSGQGGYNEQFF. Using reference TRBV9 and TRBJ2-1 for the parts outside the CDR3, the full variable domain is DSGVTQTPKHLITATGQRVTLRCSPRSGDLSVYWYQQSLDQGLQFLIQYYNGEERAKGNILERFSAQQFPDLHSELNLSSLELGDSALYFCASSPSGQGGYNEQFFGPGTRLTVL.

A single count supports this clone. It is unclear where the CDR3 begins or ends on the DNA, so no DNA is shown, and the CDR3 is as TCRdb lists it. The chain combines TRBV7-2 with TRBJ2-7; the table gives TRBD1 as D, unverified against the DNA. The CDR3 has 15 amino acids, counting both end residues. The germline V gene encodes CDR1 SGHTA and CDR2 FQGNSA. The CDR3 reads CASSFGPGGNYEQYF.

There are a few counts of this clone. V usage is TRBV2 and J usage is TRBJ1-5, with D unclear. There are 13 residues in the CDR3. V lost 3 bases, J lost 5 bases, and 8 bases lay in between. Germline CDR1 reads SNHLY; CDR2 reads FYNNEI. The CDR3 loop reads CASSDEGDQPQHF. The CDR3 DNA reads TGTGCCAGCAGTGATGAGGGAGATCAGCCCCAGCATTTT.

The V gene is TRBV10-2, the J gene TRBJ2-7, with 10 bases matching TRBD1. This CDR3 contains 15 residues. J gave up 2 bases and V 10 bases, and 11 bases lay outside the gene matches. CDR1 is WSHSY, CDR2 SAAADI, per germline. CDR3 sequence: CATLAGTGATYEQYF. CDR3 sequence (DNA): TGCGCCACTCTGGCCGGGACAGGGGCGACCTACGAGCAGTACTTC.

The chain uses TRBV6-5 and TRBJ1-2; D ambiguous. Germline CDR1 reads MNHEY; CDR2 reads SVGAGI. Deletions cut 0 bases from V and 1 base from J, with 9 bases between. The CDR3 extends over 15 amino acids. The CDR3 loop is CASSYSRGLNYGYTF. CDR3 bases: TGTGCCAGCAGTTACTCGAGAGGGCTTAACTATGGCTACACCTTC.

The CDR3 loop is CASSVREDTQYF. For the CDR3, the DNA is TGTGCCAGCAGCGTCCGGGAAGATACGCAGTATTTT. The V and J genes are TRBV9 and TRBJ2-3, with D perhaps TRBD2 (5 bases). V dropped 2 bases and J dropped 5 bases, with 6 bases sitting between them. This CDR3 has 12 residues. Germline V lookup: CDR1 SGDLS, CDR2 YYNGEE.

V and J are TRBV4-3 and TRBJ2-2, with a possible D match to TRBD2 (5 bases). The germline gives CDR1 LGHNA, CDR2 YSLEER. The V and J ends lost 3 bases and 0 bases respectively, with 20 bases between them. This CDR3 is built from 19 residues. CDR3: CASSQSGPGWGANTGELFF. The DNA for the CDR3 is TGCGCCAGCAGCCAGTCAGGACCGGGGTGGGGTGCGAACACCGGGGAGCTGTTTTTT.

The chain combines TRBV6-5 with TRBJ1-3; no clear D gene. In germline, CDR1 is MNHEY, CDR2 SVGAGI. The CDR3 is 14 residues long. The germline V and J ends were trimmed by 2 bases and 4 bases, with 9 bases remaining between them. CDR3 DNA sequence: TGTGCCAGCAGTTACGAGGGTCTGGGAAACACCATATATTTT. It encodes CASSYEGLGNTIYF.

V is TRBV5-1 and J is TRBJ2-7; 7 nucleotides line up with TRBD1. The CDR3 runs to 16 residues. V gave up 4 bases and J gave up 3 bases; unmatched junction bases: 13. Germline V lookup: CDR1 SGHRS, CDR2 YFSETQ. The CDR3 here is CASSLSGTGDIYEQYF. As DNA, the CDR3 is TGCGCCAGCAGCCTGTCTGGCACAGGGGACATCTACGAGCAGTACTTC.

The chain combines TRBV5-8 with TRBJ2-3, with TRBD1 matching over 8 bases. V gave up 0 bases and J gave up 2 bases; unmatched junction bases: 2. Germline CDR1 and CDR2: SGHTS and YDEGEE. The CDR3 is 15 amino acids. The CDR3 region has the DNA TGTGCCAGCAGCTTGGGACAGGGGATCACAGATACGCAGTATTTT. Protein sequence: CASSLGQGITDTQYF.

The J gene is TRBJ1-1, the V gene TRBV25-1; D may be TRBD1 (5 bases). Germline CDR1 is MGHDK and CDR2 is SYGVNS. The CDR3 contains 15 residues. V was clipped by 1 base and J by 5 bases, with 14 bases between them. The CDR3 DNA reads TGTGCCAGCAGTGAATCTGGACATAGAATGACTGAAGCTTTCTTT. It yields the protein CASSESGHRMTEAFF.

The chain is built from TRBV29-1 and TRBJ2-3; the match to TRBD2 covers 8 bases. V shed 4 bases and J 5 bases; nucleotides not matched to a gene: 11. This CDR3 region has 15 residues. Germline CDR1 is SQVTM and CDR2 is ANQGSEA. The CDR3 loop reads CSVALAGTALDTQYF. In DNA, the CDR3 is TGCAGCGTTGCCTTAGCGGGGACTGCACTAGATACGCAGTATTTT.

The chain has TRBV5-8 and TRBJ1-4; perhaps TRBD1 as D (6 bases). Germline lookup yields CDR1 SGHTS and CDR2 YDEGEE. The CDR3 has 13 amino acids. V was clipped by 4 bases and J by 7 bases, with 11 bases between them. The CDR3 DNA sequence: TGTGCCAGCAGCCGTGACAGGAGTGAAAAACTGTTTTTT. Its translation is CASSRDRSEKLFF.

In this sample, this clone turned up once. The chain is built from TRBV7-8 and TRBJ2-1, with D perhaps TRBD2 (6 bases). CDR3 length: 17 amino acids. Germline V CDR1 and CDR2: SGHVS, FQNEAQ. Deletions cut 1 base from V and 5 bases from J, with 18 bases between. CDR3 sequence reads: CASSLVHGGRRDNEQFF. The CDR3 DNA follows: TGTGCCAGCAGCTTAGTTCATGGTGGGAGGCGTGACAATGAGCAGTTCTTC.

This chain joins TRBV10-3 and TRBJ1-1; D is unclear. CDR1 and CDR2 from the germline V gene are ENHRY and SYGVKD. Trimming pared 6 bases from V and 4 bases from J, leaving 9 bases between. This CDR3 comprises 12 residues. CDR3 sequence (DNA): TGTGCCATCAGGTCCTGGGGCACTGAAGCTTTCTTT. Amino acids: CAIRSWGTEAFF.

The rearrangement joins TRBV4-2 to TRBJ1-5; D possibly corresponds to TRBD1 (6 bases). Germline values: CDR1 LGHNA, CDR2 YNFKEQ. This CDR3 spans 16 amino acids. The V end was cut by 1 base, the J end by 4 bases, with 14 bases between. The CDR3 sequence: CASSQVGPQGNQPQHF. Written as DNA, the CDR3 is TGTGCCAGCAGCCAAGTGGGTCCCCAGGGGAATCAGCCCCAGCATTTT.

The J gene is TRBJ1-5, the V gene TRBV11-2; tentative D call: TRBD1 (5 bases). This CDR3 comprises 15 residues. Trimming stripped 0 bases from V and 3 bases from J, with 9 bases between. In germline, CDR1 is SGHAT, CDR2 FQNNGV. The CDR3 here is CASSLDEDTNQPQHF. In DNA form, the CDR3 reads TGTGCCAGCAGCTTAGATGAGGACACCAATCAGCCCCAGCATTTT.

This chain connects TRBV6-6 to TRBJ1-5; the match to TRBD1 covers 9 bases. The V and J ends lost 6 bases and 0 bases, in that order; junction bases with no gene match: 6. CDR3 length equals 16 residues. CDR1 and CDR2 (germline): MNHNY, SVGAGI (reference sequence). CDR3 DNA sequence: TGTGCCAGCAGCCCTTGGACAGGGGATAGCAATCAGCCCCAGCATTTT. Translating it yields CASSPWTGDSNQPQHF.

The chain joins TRBV6-5 to TRBJ1-2; 12 bases align to TRBD1. V lost 5 bases, J lost 6 bases, and 4 bases stayed unmatched. The CDR3 extends over 14 amino acids. Germline V gives CDR1 MNHEY, CDR2 SVGAGI. The CDR3 DNA reads TGTGCCAGCAGTCCCTGGGACAGGGGGCATGGCTACACCTTC. It translates to CASSPWDRGHGYTF.

The V call is TRBV2, the J call TRBJ2-2; tentative D call: TRBD2 (5 bases). The V end lost 3 bases, the J end lost 1 base, and 9 bases lay between the germline ends. The germline V gene encodes CDR1 SNHLY and CDR2 FYNNEI. The CDR3 is 15 amino acids. CDR3 region: CASSEGARNTGELFF. CDR3 nucleotide sequence: TGTGCCAGCAGTGAGGGAGCAAGGAACACCGGGGAGCTGTTTTTT.

V is TRBV5-1 and J is TRBJ2-5; D is undetermined. Germline CDR1 reads SGHRS; CDR2 reads YFSETQ. Trimming stripped 5 bases from V and 1 base from J, with 6 bases between. The CDR3 totals 12 residues. The CDR3 protein is CASSRSQETQYF. In DNA form, the CDR3 reads TGCGCCAGCAGTCGGTCCCAAGAGACCCAGTACTTC.

V gene TRBV6-5 combines with J gene TRBJ1-2, with 8 nucleotides matching TRBD1. V shed 6 bases and J 4 bases; nucleotides not matched to a gene: 7. The CDR3 covers 14 residues. Germline CDR1 is MNHEY and CDR2 is SVGAGI. The CDR3 nucleotides read TGTGCCAGCAGACGACAGGACAGGGCCTATGGCTACACCTTC. This sequence encodes CASRRQDRAYGYTF.

This sequence joins TRBV6-5 and TRBJ2-7; D is perhaps TRBD1 or TRBD2 (5 bases each). V lost 5 bases and J 3 bases, leaving 17 bases between the germline ends. CDR1 MNHEY and CDR2 SVGAGI come from the germline V gene. The CDR3 is made up of 15 amino acids. The CDR3 bases are TGTGCCAGCAGTCCACTCCGGGACGGCATCTACGAGCAGTACTTC. It codes for CASSPLRDGIYEQYF.